These T cell receptor beta chains were read from a single sample in a study of blood T cell repertoires in COVID-19. The data were produced by immunoSEQ multiplex PCR, yet TCRdb's version contains in-frame clones alone and is incomplete. The sample contains fewer than 90,000 clones, more than 70% of which appear only once. The sequenced material came from peripheral blood. These receptors all stem from a woman over 75 with acute or convalescent COVID-19. Each CDR3 is given with its conserved first and last residue. Fields, in order: clone size, V gene, J gene, D gene, CDR3 DNA, CDR3 protein. The D gene is left open where the match is weak. Size tells how often a clone was seen (once, few, many) or the class of an expanded clone, and some rows leave it out.

-,TRBV6-2/TRBV6-3,TRBJ1-6,TRBD1,TGTGCCAGCAGTGATCGGGACAGTAGGGCCCTAAGATCACCCCTCCACTTT,CASSDRDSRALRSPLHF
-,TRBV7-2,TRBJ1-2,-,TGTGCCAGCAGTTCCAACAGGGCCCTGGTCTATGGCTACACCTTC,CASSSNRALVYGYTF
-,TRBV5-1,TRBJ1-5,-,TGCGCCAGCAGCTTGGGGCAAAATAGCAATCAGCCCCAGCATTTT,CASSLGQNSNQPQHF
-,TRBV28,TRBJ1-2,-,TGTGCCAGCACCAGGACAGTTGAGAACGGTGGCTACACCTTC,CASTRTVENGGYTF
-,TRBV4-3,TRBJ2-1,-,TGCGCCAGCAGCCAAGATCTTCTAGGGAGAGGGCTACTAGGGTACAATGAGCAGTTCTTC,CASSQDLLGRGLLGYNEQFF
few,TRBV5-6,TRBJ2-6,-,TGTGCCAGCAGCCTCCGGAGCTCTGGGGCCAACGTCCTGACTTTC,CASSLRSSGANVLTF
-,TRBV27,TRBJ2-5,-,TGTGCCAGCAGTTTTCCGGGGTTGCCAGAGACCCAGTACTTC,CASSFPGLPETQYF
few,TRBV28,TRBJ1-2,TRBD1,TGTGCCAGCAGCTTTACCACAGGGGGCTGCACCTTC,CASSFTTGGCTF
few,TRBV7-3,TRBJ2-1,TRBD2,TGTGCCAGCAGCTTAAATAGCGGGAATGAGCAGTTCTTC,CASSLNSGNEQFF
-,TRBV6-1,TRBJ1-3,-,TGTGCCAGCAGTGAATCTGTGAACACCATATATTTT,CASSESVNTIYF
few,TRBV28,TRBJ2-1,TRBD1,TGTGCCAGCAGTTTAGAGGGGGCTCGCATCCACAATGAGCAGTTCTTC,CASSLEGARIHNEQFF
-,TRBV6-6,TRBJ1-5,-,TGTGCCAGCAGTTTCGACAGGCAGCCCCAGCATTTT,CASSFDRQPQHF
once,TRBV9,TRBJ1-2,-,TGTGCCAGCAGCGCCCTCCTCACGGGGGGCTACACCTTC,CASSALLTGGYTF
-,TRBV18,TRBJ1-4,TRBD1,TGTGCCAGCTCACCGGGACAGGATGAAAAACTGTTTTTT,CASSPGQDEKLFF
-,TRBV12-3/TRBV12-4,TRBJ1-1,-,TGTGCCAGCAAAATAGAACAGGGAGACGAAGCTTTCTTT,CASKIEQGDEAFF
-,TRBV7-2,TRBJ1-2,TRBD1,TGTGCCAGCAGCTCCCCGGACAGGGGGGGATATGGCTACACCTTC,CASSSPDRGGYGYTF
-,TRBV30,TRBJ1-1,-,TGTGCCTGGAGCAATCTAAGAGGGTTGGCCACTGAAGCTTTCTTT,CAWSNLRGLATEAFF
-,TRBV6-5,TRBJ1-2,TRBD1,TGTGCCAGCAGTTACGGGACAGGGAAACGCTATGGCTACACCTTC,CASSYGTGKRYGYTF
-,TRBV4-3,TRBJ1-4,-,TGCGCCAGCAGCCGGACCGACAGGAATGAAAAACTGTTTTTT,CASSRTDRNEKLFF
-,TRBV5-1,TRBJ2-7,TRBD2,TGCGCCAGCAGCAGTTGGGATTTTGGACTAGCGGGGCGACTCTCCTACGAGCAGTACTTC,CASSSWDFGLAGRLSYEQYF
-,TRBV28,TRBJ1-5,-,TGTGCGGAGGGGCAGGAGTATCAGCCCCAGCATTTT,CAEGQEYQPQHF
-,TRBV6-2/TRBV6-3,TRBJ2-6,-,TGTGCCAGCAGTTACGGGGGGAGTGGGGCCAACGTCCTGACTTTC,CASSYGGSGANVLTF
-,TRBV7-8,TRBJ1-1,-,TGTGCCAGCAGGTCGGGGGAGGGTGAAGCTTTCTTT,CASRSGEGEAFF
-,TRBV12-5,TRBJ1-1,-,TGTGCTAGTGGTAGGGGTCCTAACACTGAAGCTTTCTTT,CASGRGPNTEAFF
once,TRBV19,TRBJ1-2,-,TGTGCCAGTAGTACCAGGGGCCGACCTAACTATGGTTACACCTTC,CASSTRGRPNYGYTF
-,TRBV4-2,TRBJ1-2,-,TGTGCCAGCAAACGAACACAGGATGTTGTCTATGGCTACACCTTC,CASKRTQDVVYGYTF
-,TRBV6-5,TRBJ1-4,-,TGTGCCAGCAGTAAGAGGGTTTTTTTTGAAAAACTGTTTTTT,CASSKRVFFEKLFF
-,TRBV4-2,TRBJ1-4,-,TGTGCCAGCAGCCAAGGGGCGGAGGGTAATGAAAAACTGTTTTTT,CASSQGAEGNEKLFF
-,TRBV9,TRBJ2-2,-,TGTGCCAGCAGCTCACAGGTCAACACCGGGGAGCTGTTTTTT,CASSSQVNTGELFF